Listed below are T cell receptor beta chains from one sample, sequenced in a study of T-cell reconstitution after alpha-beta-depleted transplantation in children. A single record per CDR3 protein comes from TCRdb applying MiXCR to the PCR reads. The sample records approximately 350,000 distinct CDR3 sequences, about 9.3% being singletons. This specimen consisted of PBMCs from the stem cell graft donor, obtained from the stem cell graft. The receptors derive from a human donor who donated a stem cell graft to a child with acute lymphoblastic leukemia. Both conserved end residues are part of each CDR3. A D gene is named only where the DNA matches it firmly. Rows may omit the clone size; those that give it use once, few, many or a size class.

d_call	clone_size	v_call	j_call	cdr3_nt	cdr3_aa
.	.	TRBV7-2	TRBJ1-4	TGTGCCAGCAGCTTCCGGGCGGGGCGTAATGAAAAACTGTTTTTT	CASSFRAGRNEKLFF
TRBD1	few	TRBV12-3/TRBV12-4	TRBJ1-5	TGTGCCAGCAGCCGGCGACAGGGTCGCAATCAGCCCCAGCATTTT	CASSRRQGRNQPQHF
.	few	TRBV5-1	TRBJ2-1	TGCGCCAGCAGCTTGAAGAGCTCCTACAATGAGCAGTTCTTC	CASSLKSSYNEQFF
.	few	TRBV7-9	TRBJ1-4	TGTGCCAGCAGCTTAGCGGTACGGAATAATGAAAAACTGTTTTTT	CASSLAVRNNEKLFF
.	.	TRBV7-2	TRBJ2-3	TGTGCCAGCAGCTTAGCCCCGGGACCAAGCACAGATACGCAGTATTTT	CASSLAPGPSTDTQYF
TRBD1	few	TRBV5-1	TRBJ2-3	TGCGCCAGCAGCACCTCCAGGGGGCAGCAAGATACGCAGTATTTT	CASSTSRGQQDTQYF
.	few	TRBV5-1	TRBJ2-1	TGCGCCAGCAGCTTGGGGATGATTAGCGGTAGGGGCAATGAGCAGTTCTTC	CASSLGMISGRGNEQFF
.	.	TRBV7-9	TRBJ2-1	TGTGCCAGCAGCTTAGGGCTCGGCGGCGTATGGGAGCAGTTCTTC	CASSLGLGGVWEQFF
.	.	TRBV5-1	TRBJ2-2	TGCGCCAGCAGCTTGGTGCCCAGCACCGGGGAGCTGTTTTTT	CASSLVPSTGELFF
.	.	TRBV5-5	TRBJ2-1	TGTGCCAGCGGAGCGGTTCCCAATCTCGGCGATCTGACTGAGCAGTTCTTC	CASGAVPNLGDLTEQFF
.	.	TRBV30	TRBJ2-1	TGTGCCTGGAGTGTAGGGGATGAGCAGTTCTTC	CAWSVGDEQFF
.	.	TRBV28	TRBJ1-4	TGTGCCAGCAGTTTACCACAGGGACCTAATGAAAAACTGTTTTTT	CASSLPQGPNEKLFF
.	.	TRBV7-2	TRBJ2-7	TGTGCCAGCACGAAGGACTTGGTAGCAGGCGAGCAGTACTTC	CASTKDLVAGEQYF
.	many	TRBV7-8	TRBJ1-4	TGTGCCAGCAGCCCCTACAGAACGGGCGGTGAAAAACTGTTTTTT	CASSPYRTGGEKLFF
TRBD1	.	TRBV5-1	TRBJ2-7	TGCGCCAGCAGCTTGGGGCCCGGGACAGGGGAATTCTACGAGCAGTACTTC	CASSLGPGTGEFYEQYF
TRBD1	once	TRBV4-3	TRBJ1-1	TGCGCCAGCAGCCAAGGGACAGGCTACATGAACACTGAAGCTTTCTTT	CASSQGTGYMNTEAFF
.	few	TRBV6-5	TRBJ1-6	TGTGCCAGCAGTTACAGGACAGCTACTCAATCACCCCTCCACTTT	CASSYRTATQSPLHF
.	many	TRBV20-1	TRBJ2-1	TGCAGTGCTTCCCCATCGCGAGAGCAGTTCTTC	CSASPSREQFF
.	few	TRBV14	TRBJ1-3	TGTGCCAGCAGCCGCCGTGGGGCAGGGGGAAACACCATATATTTT	CASSRRGAGGNTIYF
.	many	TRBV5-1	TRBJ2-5	TGCGCCAGCAGCCCCTGGCAGGGTCAAGAGACCCAGTACTTC	CASSPWQGQETQYF
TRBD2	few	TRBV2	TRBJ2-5	TGTGCCAGCAATCGGGGAGAAGCGGGAGGCCCGGGGGAGACCCAGTACTTC	CASNRGEAGGPGETQYF
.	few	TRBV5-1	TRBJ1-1	TGCGCCAGCAGCTCGCTGGGGGCGACGAAAGCTGAAGCTTTCTTT	CASSSLGATKAEAFF